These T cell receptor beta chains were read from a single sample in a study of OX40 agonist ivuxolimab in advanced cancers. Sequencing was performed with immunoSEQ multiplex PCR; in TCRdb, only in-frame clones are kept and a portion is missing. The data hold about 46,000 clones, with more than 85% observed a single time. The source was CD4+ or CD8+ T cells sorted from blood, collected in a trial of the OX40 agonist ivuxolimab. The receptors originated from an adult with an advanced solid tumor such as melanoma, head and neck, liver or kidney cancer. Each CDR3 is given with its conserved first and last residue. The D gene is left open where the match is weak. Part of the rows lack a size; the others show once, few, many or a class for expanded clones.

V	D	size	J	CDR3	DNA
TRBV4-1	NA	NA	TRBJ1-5	CASSPGLTRPQHF	TGCGCCAGCAGCCCGGGACTGACTAGGCCCCAGCATTTT
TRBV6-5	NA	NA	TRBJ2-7	CASSYNEQYF	TGTGCCAGCAGTTACAACGAGCAGTACTTC
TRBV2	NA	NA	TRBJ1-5	CASKHTHSNQPQHF	TGTGCCAGCAAGCACACCCATAGCAATCAGCCCCAGCATTTT
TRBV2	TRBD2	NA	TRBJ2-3	CASSDLAGPSTDTQYF	TGTGCCAGCAGTGACCTAGCGGGACCTAGCACAGATACGCAGTATTTT
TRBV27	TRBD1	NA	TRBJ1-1	CASSPRGPYTEAFF	TGTGCCAGCAGTCCGAGGGGGCCTTACACTGAAGCTTTCTTT
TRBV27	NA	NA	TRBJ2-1	CASSYVRSREQFF	TGTGCCAGCAGTTACGTCCGGTCACGGGAGCAGTTCTTC
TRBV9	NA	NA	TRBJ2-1	CASSVGGASYNEQFF	TGTGCCAGCAGCGTTGGGGGGGCCTCCTACAATGAGCAGTTCTTC
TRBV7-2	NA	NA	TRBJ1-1	CASSSDSGTFF	TGTGCCAGCAGCTCAGATTCCGGGACTTTCTTT
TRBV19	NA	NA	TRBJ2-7	CASSIHREKGLGYEQYF	TGTGCCAGTAGTATTCACAGGGAAAAGGGCTTGGGCTACGAGCAGTACTTC
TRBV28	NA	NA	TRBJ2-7	CASSSKTGFAEQYF	TGTGCCAGCAGTTCTAAAACAGGGTTCGCCGAGCAGTACTTC
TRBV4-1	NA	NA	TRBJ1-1	CASSRGYGVGTEAFF	TGCGCCAGCAGCCGAGGTTACGGGGTGGGCACTGAAGCTTTCTTT
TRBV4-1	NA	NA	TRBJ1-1	CASSQIGGNTEAFF	TGCGCCAGCAGCCAGATAGGGGGAAACACTGAAGCTTTCTTT
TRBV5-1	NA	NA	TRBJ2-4	CASSFISPDIQYF	TGCGCCAGCAGCTTTATTAGTCCGGACATTCAGTACTTC
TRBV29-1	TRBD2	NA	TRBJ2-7	CSLYWGGEQYF	TGCAGCCTCTACTGGGGGGGAGAGCAGTACTTC
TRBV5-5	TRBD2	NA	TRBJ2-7	CASSATSGIYEQYF	TGTGCCAGCAGCGCAACTAGCGGGATATACGAGCAGTACTTC
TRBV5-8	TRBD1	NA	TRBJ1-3	CASQLLTGGSGNTIYF	TGTGCCAGCCAGCTGCTGACAGGGGGTTCTGGAAACACCATATATTTT
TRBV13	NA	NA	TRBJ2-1	CASSLGTGGSYNEQFF	TGTGCCAGCAGCTTAGGGACAGGAGGGTCCTACAATGAGCAGTTCTTC
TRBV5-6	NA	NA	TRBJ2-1	CASAPRDRAYNEQFF	TGTGCCAGCGCTCCTCGGGACCGGGCCTACAATGAGCAGTTCTTC
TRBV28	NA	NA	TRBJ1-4	CASSFGTPNEKLFF	TGTGCCAGCAGTTTTGGGACTCCTAATGAAAAACTGTTTTTT
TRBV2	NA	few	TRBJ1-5	CASRGRGPGGNQPQHF	TGTGCCAGCAGGGGCAGGGGTCCCGGGGGCAATCAGCCCCAGCATTTT
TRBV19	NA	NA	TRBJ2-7	CASSLGQVFSYEQYF	TGTGCCAGTAGCCTAGGTCAAGTCTTCTCCTACGAGCAGTACTTC
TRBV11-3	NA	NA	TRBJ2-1	CANSYGPAPHNEQFF	TGTGCCAACAGCTACGGGCCAGCCCCCCATAATGAGCAGTTCTTC
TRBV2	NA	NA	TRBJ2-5	CASSAMGSKTQYF	TGTGCCAGCAGTGCGATGGGGTCGAAGACCCAGTACTTC
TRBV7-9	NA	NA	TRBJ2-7	CASSPSKYEQYF	TGTGCCAGCAGCCCGTCTAAGTACGAGCAGTACTTC
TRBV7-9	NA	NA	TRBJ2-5	CASSFRQGGEETQYF	TGTGCCAGCAGCTTCAGACAGGGAGGGGAAGAGACCCAGTACTTC
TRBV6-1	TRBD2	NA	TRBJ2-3	CASSEVASGGHYTDTQYF	TGTGCCAGCAGTGAAGTGGCTAGCGGGGGGCATTACACAGATACGCAGTATTTT
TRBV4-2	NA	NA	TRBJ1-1	CASSQEKSNTGTEAFF	TGTGCCAGCAGCCAAGAAAAATCAAACACGGGCACTGAAGCTTTCTTT
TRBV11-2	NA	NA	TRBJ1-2	CASSLGGWIGYTF	TGTGCCAGCAGCTTAGGGGGCTGGATTGGCTACACCTTC